This note documents a single T cell receptor (beta chain) sequence. The target antigen is unknown. The data were obtained in a study of CD8+CD57+ T cells in acquired aplastic anemia. The wider study: Sorted CD4+ and CD8+ cells yielded roughly 3.1 ug of DNA on average.

Study-wide results and caveats: A significant difference in CD8+ Simpson's diversity between patients and controls was not found.

Template material for TCR beta VDJ and CDR3 profiling consisted of genomic DNA. TCRdb reanalysed the reads using MiXCR and keeps one entry per CDR3 protein. The sample yields some 280,000 distinct CDR3 sequences, roughly half seen once. The receptor was isolated from a human donor with severe aplastic anemia or a healthy control (not recorded which). The sequenced sample was sorted CD4+, CD8+, or CD8+CD57+ T cells (not recorded which) from PBMCs.

The CDR3 spells CASSLSGSSHEQYF. CDR3 bases: TGTGCCAGCAGCTTAAGCGGGAGTAGCCACGAGCAGTACTTC. The chain couples TRBV7-2 to TRBJ2-7; 8 nucleotides match TRBD2. CDR3 length equals 14 residues. V gave up 2 bases and J gave up 5 bases; unmatched junction bases: 5. Germline V lookup: CDR1 SGHTA, CDR2 FQGNSA.